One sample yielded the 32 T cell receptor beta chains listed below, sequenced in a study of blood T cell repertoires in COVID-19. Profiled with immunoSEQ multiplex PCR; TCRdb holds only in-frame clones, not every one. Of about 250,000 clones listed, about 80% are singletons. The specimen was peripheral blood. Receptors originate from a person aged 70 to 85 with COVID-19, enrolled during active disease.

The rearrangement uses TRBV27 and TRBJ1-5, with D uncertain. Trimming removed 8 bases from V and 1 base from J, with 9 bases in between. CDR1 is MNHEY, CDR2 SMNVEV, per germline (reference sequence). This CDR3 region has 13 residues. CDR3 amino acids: CASRGKSNQPQHF. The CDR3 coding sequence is TGTGCCAGCCGAGGAAAGAGCAATCAGCCCCAGCATTTT.

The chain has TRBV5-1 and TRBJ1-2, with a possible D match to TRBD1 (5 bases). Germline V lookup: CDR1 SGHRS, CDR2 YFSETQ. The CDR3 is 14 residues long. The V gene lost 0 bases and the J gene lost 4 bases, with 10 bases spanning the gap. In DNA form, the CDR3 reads TGCGCCAGCAGCTTGGCCGACAGCCTCTATGGCTACACCTTC. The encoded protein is CASSLADSLYGYTF.

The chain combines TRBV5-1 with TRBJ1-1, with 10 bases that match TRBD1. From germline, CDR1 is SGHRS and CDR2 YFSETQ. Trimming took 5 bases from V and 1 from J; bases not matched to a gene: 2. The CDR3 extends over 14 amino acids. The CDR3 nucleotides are TGCGCCAGCAGTAGGACAGGGGGGAACACTGAAGCTTTCTTT. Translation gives CASSRTGGNTEAFF.

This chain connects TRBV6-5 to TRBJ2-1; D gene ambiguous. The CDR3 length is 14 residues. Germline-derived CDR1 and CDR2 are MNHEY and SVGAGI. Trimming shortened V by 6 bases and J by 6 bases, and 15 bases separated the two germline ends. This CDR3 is CASRTGVTPNEQFF. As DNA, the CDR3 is TGTGCCAGCAGAACCGGAGTAACTCCCAATGAGCAGTTCTTC.

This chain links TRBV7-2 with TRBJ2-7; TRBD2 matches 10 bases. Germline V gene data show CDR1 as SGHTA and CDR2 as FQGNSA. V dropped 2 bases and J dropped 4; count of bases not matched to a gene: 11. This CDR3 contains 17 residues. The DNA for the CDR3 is TGTGCCAGCAGCTTATCCAGCGGGGGGGCCAAGAGGTACGAGCAGTACTTC. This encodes CASSLSSGGAKRYEQYF.

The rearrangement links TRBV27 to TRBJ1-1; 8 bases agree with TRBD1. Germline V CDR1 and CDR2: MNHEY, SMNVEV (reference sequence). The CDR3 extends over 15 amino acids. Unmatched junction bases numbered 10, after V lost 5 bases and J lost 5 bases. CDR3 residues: CASSTTQGARTEAFF. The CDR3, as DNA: TGTGCCAGCAGTACAACCCAGGGGGCGCGAACTGAAGCTTTCTTT.

CDR3 amino acids: CASSLRQGLETQYF. CDR3 DNA: TGTGCCAGCAGCTTGAGGCAGGGGTTGGAGACCCAGTACTTC. V and J are TRBV5-4 and TRBJ2-5; TRBD1 is a possible D gene (6 bases). The CDR3 length is 14 residues. Germline V gene lookup returns CDR1 SGHNT and CDR2 YYREEE (reference sequence). With 1 base removed from V and 5 bases from J, the gap between germline ends came to 12 bases.

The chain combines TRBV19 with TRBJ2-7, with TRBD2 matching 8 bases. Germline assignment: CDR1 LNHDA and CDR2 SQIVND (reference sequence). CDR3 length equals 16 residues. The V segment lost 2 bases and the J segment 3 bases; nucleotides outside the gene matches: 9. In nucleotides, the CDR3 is TGTGCCAGTAGTATAACACCCGCCGGGACTAGCTACGAGCAGTACTTC. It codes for CASSITPAGTSYEQYF.

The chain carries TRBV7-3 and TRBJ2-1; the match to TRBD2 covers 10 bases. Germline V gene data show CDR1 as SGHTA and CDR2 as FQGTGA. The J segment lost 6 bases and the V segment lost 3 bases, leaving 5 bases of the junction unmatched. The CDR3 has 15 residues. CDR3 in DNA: TGTGCCAGCAGCTTCTTAGCGGGGGGTTTCAATGAGCAGTTCTTC. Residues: CASSFLAGGFNEQFF.

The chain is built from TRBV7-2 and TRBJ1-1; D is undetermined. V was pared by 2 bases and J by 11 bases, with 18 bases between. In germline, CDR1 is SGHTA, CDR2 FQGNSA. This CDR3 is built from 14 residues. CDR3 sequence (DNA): TGTGCCAGCAGCTTACTTCCGGAGGGCATGCGGGCTTTCTTT. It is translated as CASSLLPEGMRAFF.

CDR3 region: CASGPSYEQYF. The DNA of the CDR3 is TGTGCCAGCGGGCCCTCGTACGAGCAGTACTTC. J is TRBJ2-7 and V is TRBV18; D uncertain. CDR3 length: 11 amino acids. Trimming shortened V by 8 bases and J by 4 bases, and 9 bases separated the two germline ends. Germline V CDR1 and CDR2: KGHSH, LQKENI.

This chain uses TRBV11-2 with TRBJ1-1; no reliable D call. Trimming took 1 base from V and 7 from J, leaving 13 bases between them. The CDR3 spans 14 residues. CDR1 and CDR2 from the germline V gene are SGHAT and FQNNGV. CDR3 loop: CASSLGQFESEAFF. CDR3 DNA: TGTGCCAGCAGCTTAGGACAATTTGAAAGTGAAGCTTTCTTT.

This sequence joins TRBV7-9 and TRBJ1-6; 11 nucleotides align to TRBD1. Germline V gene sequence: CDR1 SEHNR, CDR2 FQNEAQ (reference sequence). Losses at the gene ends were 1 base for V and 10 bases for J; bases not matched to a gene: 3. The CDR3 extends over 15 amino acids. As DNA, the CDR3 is TGTGCCAGCAGCTTAGGGACAGGGGGCGGCTCACCCCTCCACTTT. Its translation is CASSLGTGGGSPLHF.

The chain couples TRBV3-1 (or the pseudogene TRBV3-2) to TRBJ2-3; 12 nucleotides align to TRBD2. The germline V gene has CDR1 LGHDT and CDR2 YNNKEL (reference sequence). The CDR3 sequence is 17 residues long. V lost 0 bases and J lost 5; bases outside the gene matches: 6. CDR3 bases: TGTGCCAGCAGCCAAGATCGTCTAGCGGGGGGGGGAGATACGCAGTATTTT. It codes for CASSQDRLAGGGDTQYF.

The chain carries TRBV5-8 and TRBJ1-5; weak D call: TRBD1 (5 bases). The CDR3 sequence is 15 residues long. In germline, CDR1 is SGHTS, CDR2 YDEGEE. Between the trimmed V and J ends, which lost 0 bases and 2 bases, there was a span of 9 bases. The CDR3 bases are TGTGCCAGCAGCTTGGAGGTAGGGGGCAATCAGCCCCAGCATTTT. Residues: CASSLEVGGNQPQHF.

The DNA for the CDR3 is TGTGCCAGCAGCCAAGTAGGTGGCGGTAATGAAAAACTGTTTTTT. Its protein is CASSQVGGGNEKLFF. The chain joins TRBV3-1 (or the pseudogene TRBV3-2) to TRBJ1-4, with unresolved D. Germline V CDR1 and CDR2: LGHDT, YNNKEL (reference sequence). Trimming cost V 1 base and J 4 bases, with 10 bases left between them. This CDR3 has 15 residues.

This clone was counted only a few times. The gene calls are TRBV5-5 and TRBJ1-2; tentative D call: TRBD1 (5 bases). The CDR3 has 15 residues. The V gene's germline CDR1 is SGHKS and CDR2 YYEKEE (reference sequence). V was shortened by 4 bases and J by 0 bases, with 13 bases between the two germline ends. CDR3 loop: CASSPRAAPNYGYTF. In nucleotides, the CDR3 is TGTGCCAGCAGCCCCAGGGCCGCCCCTAACTATGGCTACACCTTC.

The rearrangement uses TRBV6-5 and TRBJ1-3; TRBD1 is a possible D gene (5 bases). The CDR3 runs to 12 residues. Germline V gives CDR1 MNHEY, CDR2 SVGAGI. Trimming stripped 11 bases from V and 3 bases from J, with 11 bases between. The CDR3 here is CALRDLGNTIYF. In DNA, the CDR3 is TGTGCCTTGCGGGACCTTGGAAACACCATATATTTT.

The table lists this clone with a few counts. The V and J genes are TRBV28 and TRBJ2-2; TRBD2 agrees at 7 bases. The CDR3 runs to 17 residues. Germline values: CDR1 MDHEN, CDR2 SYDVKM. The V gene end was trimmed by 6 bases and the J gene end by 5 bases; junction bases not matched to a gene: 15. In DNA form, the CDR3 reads TGTGCCAGCAGCCCCTCAACCCCGGGACTAATTACCGGGGAGCTGTTTTTT. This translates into CASSPSTPGLITGELFF.

In DNA, the CDR3 is TGTGCCAGCAGCCAAGCGGGGTTGCAGTACTTC. Translated, it gives CASSQAGLQYF. The J gene is TRBJ2-5, the V gene TRBV3-1 (or the pseudogene TRBV3-2); perhaps TRBD2 as D (5 bases). CDR1 and CDR2 from the germline V gene are LGHDT and YNNKEL (reference sequence). The CDR3 has 11 residues. Trimming cost V 1 base and J 11 bases, with 8 bases left between them.

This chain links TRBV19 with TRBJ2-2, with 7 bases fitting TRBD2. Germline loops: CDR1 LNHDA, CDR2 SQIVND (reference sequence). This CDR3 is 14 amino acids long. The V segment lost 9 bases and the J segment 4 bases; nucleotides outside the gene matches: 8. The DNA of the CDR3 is TGTGCCAGCCGAACGGGAGGCAGCACCGGGGAGCTGTTTTTT. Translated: CASRTGGSTGELFF.

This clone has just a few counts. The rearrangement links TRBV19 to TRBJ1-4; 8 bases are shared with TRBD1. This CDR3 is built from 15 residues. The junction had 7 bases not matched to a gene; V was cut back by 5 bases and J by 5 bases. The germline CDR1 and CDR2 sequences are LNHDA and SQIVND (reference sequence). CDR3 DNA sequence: TGTGCCAGTAGTCTACCGACAGGGGAGAATGAAAAACTGTTTTTT. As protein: CASSLPTGENEKLFF. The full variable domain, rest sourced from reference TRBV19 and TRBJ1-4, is DGGITQSPKYLFRKEGQNVTLSCEQNLNHDAMYWYRQDPGQGLRLIYYSQIVNDFQKGDIAEGYSVSREKKESFPLTVTSAQKNPTAFYLCASSLPTGENEKLFFGSGTQLSVL.

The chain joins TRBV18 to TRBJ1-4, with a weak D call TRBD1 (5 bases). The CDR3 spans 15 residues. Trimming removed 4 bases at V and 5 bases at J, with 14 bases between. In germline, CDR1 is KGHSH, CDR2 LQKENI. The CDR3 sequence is CASSRSGEGNEKLFF. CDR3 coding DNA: TGTGCCAGCTCACGAAGCGGGGAGGGGAATGAAAAACTGTTTTTT. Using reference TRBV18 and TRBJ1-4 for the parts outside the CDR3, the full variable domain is NAGVMQNPRHLVRRRGQEARLRCSPMKGHSHVYWYRQLPEEGLKFMVYLQKENIIDESGMPKERFSAEFPKEGPSILRIQQVVRGDSAAYFCASSRSGEGNEKLFFGSGTQLSVL.

For the CDR3, the DNA is TGCAGCGTTGCCGCAATTCTCCGGGAGACCCAGTACTTC. This codes for CSVAAILRETQYF. The rearrangement uses TRBV29-1 and TRBJ2-5; D not certain. Looked up from germline, CDR1 is SQVTM and CDR2 is ANQGSEA. The CDR3 totals 13 residues. V lost 4 bases, J lost 5 bases, and 14 bases lay in between.

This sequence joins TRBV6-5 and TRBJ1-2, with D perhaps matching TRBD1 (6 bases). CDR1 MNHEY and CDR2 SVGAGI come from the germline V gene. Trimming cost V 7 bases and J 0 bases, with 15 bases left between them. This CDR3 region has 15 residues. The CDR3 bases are TGTGCCAGCACCGGAACAGGGTCCCCTAACTATGGCTACACCTTC. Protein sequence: CASTGTGSPNYGYTF.

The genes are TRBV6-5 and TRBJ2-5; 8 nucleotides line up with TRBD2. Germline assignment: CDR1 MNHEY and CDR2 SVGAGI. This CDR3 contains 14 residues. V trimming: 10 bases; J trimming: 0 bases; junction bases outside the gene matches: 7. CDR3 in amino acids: CATATSVNQETQYF. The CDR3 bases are TGTGCCACCGCGACTAGCGTGAACCAAGAGACCCAGTACTTC.

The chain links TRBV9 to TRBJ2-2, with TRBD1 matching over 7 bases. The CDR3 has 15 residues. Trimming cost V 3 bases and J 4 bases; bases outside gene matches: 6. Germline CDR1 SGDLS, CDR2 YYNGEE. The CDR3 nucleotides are TGTGCCAGCAGCGCGACAGGGTGGTCCACCGGGGAGCTGTTTTTT. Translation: CASSATGWSTGELFF.

This CDR3 is CASSYNNSPLHF. For the CDR3, the DNA is TGTGCCAGCAGTTATAATAATTCACCCCTCCACTTT. This rearrangement joins TRBV6-6 to TRBJ1-6; D gene uncertain. The CDR3 consists of 12 residues. V gave up 3 bases and J gave up 5 bases, with 2 bases separating them. Germline CDR1 MNHNY, CDR2 SVGAGI (reference sequence).

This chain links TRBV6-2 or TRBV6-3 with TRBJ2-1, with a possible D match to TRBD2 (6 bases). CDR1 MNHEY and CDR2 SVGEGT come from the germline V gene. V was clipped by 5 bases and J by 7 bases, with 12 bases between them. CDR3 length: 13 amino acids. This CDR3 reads CASSPRLGNEQFF. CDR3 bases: TGTGCCAGCAGTCCCCGACTAGGAAATGAGCAGTTCTTC.

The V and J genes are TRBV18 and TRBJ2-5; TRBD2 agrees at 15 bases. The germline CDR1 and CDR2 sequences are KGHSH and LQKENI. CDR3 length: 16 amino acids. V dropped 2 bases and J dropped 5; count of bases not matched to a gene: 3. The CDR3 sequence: CASSPWTSGGAETQYF. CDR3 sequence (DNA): TGTGCCAGCTCACCATGGACTAGCGGGGGGGCCGAGACCCAGTACTTC.

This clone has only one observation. The DNA for the CDR3 is TGTGCCAGCAGACAAAGATTAACCCGGGACGAGCAGTACTTC. Encoded protein: CASRQRLTRDEQYF. The chain links TRBV27 to TRBJ2-7; unclear D gene. V lost 6 bases to trimming and J lost 5 bases, with 17 bases between them. The CDR3 has 14 residues. CDR1 and CDR2 (germline): MNHEY, SMNVEV (reference sequence).

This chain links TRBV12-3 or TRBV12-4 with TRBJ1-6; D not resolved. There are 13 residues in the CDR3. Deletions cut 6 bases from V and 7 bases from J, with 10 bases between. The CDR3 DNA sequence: TGTGCCAGCAGCCGCTACGGGAATTCACCCCTCCACTTT. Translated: CASSRYGNSPLHF.